One sample yielded the 17 T cell receptor beta chains listed below, sequenced in a study of T cell repertoires and HLA-DP antigens. Produced via immunoSEQ multiplex PCR; TCRdb's table is partial and in-frame only. The table records 55,000 to 80,000 clones, around 80% of them present only once. For these receptors, no antigen is known. Specimen: CD4+ T cells from PBMCs. The receptors shown here come from a man between 60 and 75 years old in good health and CMV-seronegative.

This clone appeared a single time. The rearrangement uses TRBV11-2 and TRBJ1-4, with D possibly being TRBD1 (5 bases). CDR1 is SGHAT, CDR2 FQNNGV, per germline. The CDR3 is made up of 15 amino acids. The germline V and J ends were trimmed by 2 bases and 6 bases, with 13 bases remaining between them. For the CDR3, the DNA is TGTGCCAGCAGCTTAAGGGGTCGCCGGGATGAAAAACTGTTTTTT. Protein product: CASSLRGRRDEKLFF.

The J gene is TRBJ2-1, the V gene TRBV4-3, with D uncertain. Trimming took 1 base from V and 6 from J, leaving 1 base between them. The CDR3 covers 11 residues. Germline V gene sequence: CDR1 LGHNA, CDR2 YSLEER. The CDR3 bases are TGCGCCAGCAGCCAAGGCAATGAGCAGTTCTTC. Translating it yields CASSQGNEQFF.

V and J are TRBV25-1 and TRBJ1-1, with D possibly being TRBD1 (5 bases). Deletions cut 7 bases from V and 1 base from J, with 10 bases between. The CDR3 is 13 residues long. Germline CDR1 MGHDK, CDR2 SYGVNS. The CDR3 nucleotides read TGTGCCAGCACTGGGACTGAGAACACTGAAGCTTTCTTT. Residues: CASTGTENTEAFF.

CDR3: CASSIPGGGKETQYF. The CDR3 nucleotides are TGTGCCAGTAGTATACCGGGCGGAGGAAAAGAGACCCAGTACTTC. The chain couples TRBV19 to TRBJ2-5, with a weak D call TRBD2 (5 bases). Per germline, CDR1 LNHDA and CDR2 SQIVND (reference sequence). The CDR3 loop spans 15 amino acids. Trimming removed 2 bases from V and 3 bases from J, with 13 bases in between.

The chain carries TRBV10-3 and TRBJ1-4; D is possibly TRBD1 (5 bases). The germline V gene encodes CDR1 ENHRY and CDR2 SYGVKD. V shed 3 bases and J shed 7 bases, with 18 bases lying between them. This CDR3 contains 16 residues. As DNA, the CDR3 is TGTGCCATCAGTGATTCGGGGACCTCGGGAGGTGAAAAACTGTTTTTT. Translating gives CAISDSGTSGGEKLFF.

This chain links TRBV30 with TRBJ1-3; D not resolved. The CDR3 extends over 16 amino acids. CDR1 and CDR2 (germline): GTSNPN, SVGIG (reference sequence). Trimming removed 4 bases from V and 0 bases from J, with 16 bases in between. CDR3 sequence reads: CAWTFDINSSGNTIYF. The CDR3 DNA sequence: TGTGCCTGGACCTTCGATATAAATTCCTCTGGAAACACCATATATTTT.

The CDR3 bases are TGTGCCAGCAGCTTGGACGCGGGAGAAGTCTACAATGAGCAGTTCTTC. Protein sequence: CASSLDAGEVYNEQFF. The chain carries TRBV5-6 and TRBJ2-1, with 7 bases that match TRBD2. J was trimmed by 3 bases and V by 0 bases; bases with no gene match: 6. CDR3 length: 16 residues. Germline values: CDR1 SGHDT, CDR2 YYEEEE.

The chain's CDR3 is CASSRIPITGKGPLEQYF. Written as DNA, the CDR3 is TGTGCCAGCAGCCGTATACCTATCACAGGGAAAGGCCCCTTAGAGCAGTACTTC. This rearrangement joins TRBV27 to TRBJ2-7, with D tentatively TRBD1 (6 bases). This CDR3 contains 18 residues. Per germline, CDR1 MNHEY and CDR2 SMNVEV (reference sequence). Trimming left V 6 bases short and J 7 bases short, with 31 bases between.

CDR3 in amino acids: CASSQDRDNGYTF. CDR3 nucleotides: TGTGCCAGCAGCCAAGACAGGGATAATGGCTACACCTTC. The rearrangement joins TRBV6-5 to TRBJ1-2, with TRBD1 identical over 7 bases. V shed 6 bases and J 6 bases; nucleotides not matched to a gene: 7. Germline CDR1 reads MNHEY; CDR2 reads SVGAGI. This CDR3 has 13 amino acids.

The chain recombines TRBV15 with TRBJ1-6; TRBD1 is a possible D gene (5 bases). Trimming cost V 3 bases and J 4 bases, with 13 bases left between them. This CDR3 is 16 amino acids long. The germline CDR1 and CDR2 sequences are LNHNV and YYDKDF (reference sequence). CDR3 residues: CATSRAGGNYNSPLHF. The CDR3 region has the DNA TGTGCCACCAGCAGGGCCGGGGGGAATTATAATTCACCCCTCCACTTT.

This chain connects TRBV5-6 to TRBJ2-7; 9 bases agree with TRBD1. This CDR3 is 16 amino acids long. The junction had 10 bases not matched to a gene; V was cut back by 1 base and J by 5 bases. Germline V gene sequence: CDR1 SGHDT, CDR2 YYEEEE. The CDR3 DNA reads TGTGCCAGCAGCTTGCGGAGGACAGGGGTCAGGGACGAGCAGTACTTC. Translating it yields CASSLRRTGVRDEQYF.

The chain links TRBV29-1 to TRBJ1-5; D is possibly TRBD1 (6 bases). V was trimmed by 7 bases and J by 0 bases, leaving 10 bases between them. The CDR3 totals 13 residues. Germline CDR1 reads SQVTM; CDR2 reads ANQGSEA. The DNA for the CDR3 is TGCAGCGCTCGACAGGATAGCAATCAGCCCCAGCATTTT. Translating gives CSARQDSNQPQHF.

The chain carries TRBV13 and TRBJ2-3; 10 positions agree with TRBD2. The CDR3 runs 15 residues. CDR1 is PRHDT and CDR2 is FYEKMQ in the germline V gene (reference sequence). Losses at the gene ends were 7 bases for V and 2 bases for J; bases not matched to a gene: 6. The CDR3 loop is CASNLAGELTDTQYF. The DNA of the CDR3 is TGTGCCAGCAACCTAGCGGGGGAACTCACAGATACGCAGTATTTT.

The J gene is TRBJ1-1, the V gene TRBV7-9; TRBD1 agrees at 7 bases. CDR1 SEHNR and CDR2 FQNEAQ come from the germline V gene (reference sequence). The CDR3 extends over 14 amino acids. Trimming took 0 bases from V and 3 from J; bases not matched to a gene: 1. The CDR3: CASSLAQGDTEAFF. The CDR3 DNA reads as TGTGCCAGCAGCTTAGCCCAGGGGGACACTGAAGCTTTCTTT.

This chain links TRBV29-1 with TRBJ2-7; 7 nucleotides agree with TRBD2. Germline V gene data show CDR1 as SQVTM and CDR2 as ANQGSEA. Trimming took 5 bases from V and 0 from J; bases not matched to a gene: 1. CDR3 length: 12 amino acids. The CDR3 sequence: CSVRTSSYEQYF. The CDR3, as DNA: TGCAGCGTTAGGACTAGCTCCTACGAGCAGTACTTC.

This rearrangement joins TRBV18 to TRBJ1-1; D not resolved. Trimming shortened V by 5 bases and J by 3 bases, and 13 bases separated the two germline ends. This CDR3 contains 14 residues. Germline V gives CDR1 KGHSH, CDR2 LQKENI. The chain's CDR3 is CASSAGGLDTEAFF. In DNA form, the CDR3 reads TGTGCCAGCTCAGCGGGAGGGTTGGACACTGAAGCTTTCTTT.

The count of this clone is one. V and J are TRBV9 and TRBJ2-1, with TRBD2 matching 14 bases. Germline CDR1 and CDR2: SGDLS and YYNGEE. V was pared by 0 bases and J by 3 bases, with 17 bases of the junction left unmatched. The CDR3 is 22 amino acids. The CDR3 coding sequence is TGTGCCAGCAGCGTAGCTCCCACCCGTCTGACTAGCGGGAGGGCCCTCTACAATGAGCAGTTCTTC. Translation gives CASSVAPTRLTSGRALYNEQFF.